A single sample gave rise to the 5 T cell receptor beta chains below, sequenced in a study of tissue T cells after allogeneic stem cell transplantation. Time point indicated: mouse harvest day 14 after allogeneic transplant. Tail vein injection delivered 10^7 T-cell-depleted bone marrow cells and 10^6 splenic CD5+ T cells. Clones were read by immunoSEQ multiplex PCR, and TCRdb kept only the in-frame ones, dropping some. The sample lists around 2,000 clones, around 50% seen once, with almost 40% in the top ten. The specimen sequenced was liver tissue. Receptors were obtained from a female BALB/c mouse given C57BL/6 T cells with graft-versus-host disease after an allogeneic hematopoietic cell transplant.

With regard to this clone: These gene names are mouse names. The read falls 1 residue short of the CDR3 end, and the missing part is taken from the germline J gene. The rearrangement links TRBV12-1 to TRBJ2-5; no reliable D call. V was clipped by 4 bases and J by 2 bases, with 12 bases between them. CDR3 length equals 14 residues. CDR1 SGHSN and CDR2 HYEKVE come from the germline V gene. The CDR3 protein is CASSMEGRQDTQYF. CDR3 DNA (partial): TGTGCCAGCTCCATGGAGGGTCGCCAAGACACCCAGTAC. The variable domain in full, completed from reference TRBV12-1 and TRBJ2-5, reads DSGVVQSPRHIIKEKGGRSVLTCIPISGHSNVVWYQQTLGKELKFLIQHYEKVERDKGFLPSRFSVQQFDDYHSEMNMSALELEDSAMYFCASSMEGRQDTQYFGPGTRLLVL.

A note on this clone: These gene names are mouse names. Coverage ceases 1 residue before the CDR3 finishes, and the germline J gene fills in the end. The chain uses TRBV4 and TRBJ1-6; possible D gene TRBD1, 6 bases. TRBJ1-6 is sorted into the ORF group, with uncertain function. CDR1 is LGHDT, CDR2 YNNKQL, per germline (reference sequence). V was shortened by 4 bases and J by 7 bases, with 11 bases between the two germline ends. This CDR3 has 14 residues. The CDR3 loop is CASSSQGWNSPLYF. The sequenced CDR3 bases are TGTGCCAGCAGCTCACAGGGATGGAATTCGCCCCTCTAC.

In the case of this clone: The genes are named according to mouse. The read falls 1 residue short of the CDR3 end, and the missing part is taken from the germline J gene. V is TRBV26 and J is TRBJ2-7; possible D gene TRBD1, 6 bases. The CDR3 loop spans 12 amino acids. Per the germline V gene, CDR1 is KGHPV and CDR2 is FQNQEV (reference sequence). The ends were cut back, 4 bases at V and 5 bases at J, with 9 bases in the middle. CDR3 in amino acids: CASSPQGDEQYF. Incomplete CDR3 DNA: TGTGCCAGCAGTCCACAGGGAGATGAACAGTAC. The variable domain in full, completed from reference TRBV26 and TRBJ2-7, reads NSKVIQTPRYLVKGQGQKAKMRCIPEKGHPVVFWYQQNKNNEFKFLINFQNQEVLQQIDMTEKRFSAECPSNSPCSLEIQSSEAGDSALYLCASSPQGDEQYFGPGTRLTVL.

This clone counts as medium-sized (0.01 to 0.1%). Gene names are the mouse ones. The read is 1 residue too short to cover the CDR3 end, so that end is filled in from the germline J gene. The chain recombines TRBV19 with TRBJ2-7; TRBD2 agrees at 12 bases. Germline V gene data show CDR1 as FNHDT and CDR2 as SITEND (reference sequence). This CDR3 is 13 amino acids long. V lost 5 bases, J lost 6 bases, and 3 bases stayed unmatched. CDR3 sequence reads: CASRDWGGAEQYF. Incomplete CDR3 DNA: TGTGCCAGCAGAGACTGGGGGGGCGCTGAACAGTAC.

This clone is large by share. Gene and germline names: mouse. The read ends 1 residue early relative to the CDR3; the germline J gene fills the gap. The chain uses TRBV1 and TRBJ1-4, with D tentatively TRBD1 (6 bases). V was trimmed by 3 bases and J by 2 bases, leaving 7 bases between them. Germline assignment: CDR1 NSQYPW and CDR2 LRSPGD (reference sequence). The CDR3 is 14 amino acids. CDR3 amino acids: CTCSAGTSNERLFF. CDR3 DNA (partial): TGCACCTGCAGTGCCGGGACATCCAACGAAAGATTATTT.